Shown below are 14 T cell receptor beta chains from a single sample sequenced in a study of cytomegalovirus exposure and HLA in healthy donors. The PCR had 60 Vbeta and 13 Jbeta primers. Sequencing used immunoSEQ multiplex PCR; TCRdb keeps in-frame clones, though not all of them. Among roughly 120,000 clones listed, more than 65% were seen once. Sequencing was performed on PBMCs. The receptor source for this set is a woman aged 40 to 50 in good health and CMV-seropositive.

The chain couples TRBV6-5 to TRBJ2-5, with D tentatively TRBD2 (7 bases). Germline V lookup: CDR1 MNHEY, CDR2 SVGAGI. The V and J ends lost 7 bases and 2 bases respectively, with 14 bases between them. The CDR3 totals 14 residues. CDR3 loop: CASILGRGQETQYF. CDR3 DNA sequence: TGTGCCAGCATCCTGGGGAGGGGGCAAGAGACCCAGTACTTC.

This sequence joins TRBV19 and TRBJ1-2; D unresolved. Deletions cut 5 bases from V and 0 bases from J, with 4 bases between. Germline-derived CDR1 and CDR2 are LNHDA and SQIVND (reference sequence). CDR3 length: 12 residues. This CDR3 is CASSVANYGYTF. The CDR3 DNA reads as TGTGCCAGTAGTGTCGCTAACTATGGCTACACCTTC.

The gene calls are TRBV5-1 and TRBJ2-1; 12 nucleotides line up with TRBD2. Germline V lookup: CDR1 SGHRS, CDR2 YFSETQ. The CDR3 runs to 15 residues. V dropped 3 bases and J dropped 10; count of bases not matched to a gene: 8. CDR3 sequence (DNA): TGCGCCAGCAGCTCGACGGGACTAGCGGGCCTGGAGCAGTTCTTC. Translating gives CASSSTGLAGLEQFF.

The CDR3 bases are TGTGCCAGCAGCTTGGCGGCAGGGATAGCTCAAGAGACCCAGTACTTC. Translated, it gives CASSLAAGIAQETQYF. The rearrangement links TRBV5-6 to TRBJ2-5, with a tentative D call TRBD1 (5 bases). Germline assignment: CDR1 SGHDT and CDR2 YYEEEE. Trimming pared 0 bases from V and 2 bases from J, leaving 14 bases between. The CDR3 sequence is 16 residues long.

The chain is built from TRBV6-4 and TRBJ2-7; D uncertain. This CDR3 comprises 17 residues. The germline V gene has CDR1 MRHNA and CDR2 SNTAGT. Trimming pared 2 bases from V and 0 bases from J, leaving 17 bases between. This chain's CDR3 is CASSDPPRHASSYEQYF. The CDR3 bases are TGTGCCAGCAGTGACCCTCCCCGACACGCGAGCTCCTACGAGCAGTACTTC.

The CDR3 reads CASSPPGRPDTQYF. The CDR3 DNA reads TGTGCCAGCAGCCCGCCGGGGAGGCCGGATACGCAGTATTTT. The chain employs TRBV7-3 and TRBJ2-3, with a tentative D call TRBD2 (6 bases). With 5 bases removed from V and 6 bases from J, the gap between germline ends came to 15 bases. Germline V lookup: CDR1 SGHTA, CDR2 FQGTGA. This CDR3 is 14 amino acids long.

CDR3 region: CASSSTIGDSPLHF. The CDR3 nucleotides read TGTGCCAGTAGTTCGACGATCGGGGATTCACCCCTCCACTTT. The chain is built from TRBV19 and TRBJ1-6; no definite D call. This CDR3 comprises 14 residues. Germline assignment: CDR1 LNHDA and CDR2 SQIVND (reference sequence). V gave up 5 bases and J gave up 8 bases, with 13 bases separating them.

This clone was recorded only once. The rearrangement uses TRBV28 and TRBJ2-5; possible D gene TRBD2, 6 bases. V lost 2 bases, J lost 5 bases, and 12 bases lay in between. The germline V gene encodes CDR1 MDHEN and CDR2 SYDVKM. The CDR3 contains 14 residues. In DNA, the CDR3 is TGTGCCAGCAGTTTACGGTATGGAGGGGAGACCCAGTACTTC. Its protein product is CASSLRYGGETQYF.

The chain is built from TRBV7-2 and TRBJ2-7; TRBD1 matches 11 bases. CDR1 is SGHTA and CDR2 is FQGNSA in the germline V gene. The CDR3 runs to 15 residues. The V and J ends lost 5 bases and 2 bases, in that order; junction bases with no gene match: 5. CDR3 DNA sequence: TGTGCCAGCAGCCGGACAGGGGGCCTGACCTACGAGCAGTACTTC. This codes for CASSRTGGLTYEQYF.

This clone has just a few counts. This chain connects TRBV5-5 to TRBJ2-1; D is possibly TRBD2 (6 bases). The CDR3 is 17 residues long. The germline V gene has CDR1 SGHKS and CDR2 YYEKEE (reference sequence). V shed 0 bases and J shed 0 bases, with 13 bases lying between them. The CDR3: CASSLAGTPSSYNEQFF. The CDR3 region has the DNA TGTGCCAGCAGCTTGGCGGGGACTCCCAGCTCCTACAATGAGCAGTTCTTC.

The genes are TRBV7-6 and TRBJ2-3; D possibly corresponds to TRBD2 (5 bases). The CDR3 has 18 amino acids. In germline, CDR1 is SGHVS, CDR2 FNYEAQ. V dropped 5 bases and J dropped 2 bases, with 23 bases sitting between them. The CDR3 DNA follows: TGTGCCAGCAGCGACATACGGGGTGCCCTGGACTTCACAGATACGCAGTATTTT. Translating it yields CASSDIRGALDFTDTQYF.

This clone came up a few times. The J gene is TRBJ2-4, the V gene TRBV2; TRBD1 matches at 7 bases. This CDR3 has 18 residues. Germline CDR1 reads SNHLY; CDR2 reads FYNNEI. The ends lost 4 bases at V and 2 bases at J; junction bases unmatched: 14. The CDR3 nucleotides read TGTGCCAGCAGTGTAGGGGGCAGGGGGATTATAACCAAAAACATTCAGTACTTC. Protein product: CASSVGGRGIITKNIQYF.

The chain has TRBV15 and TRBJ1-2, with 8 bases that match TRBD1. Germline loops: CDR1 LNHNV, CDR2 YYDKDF (reference sequence). There are 18 residues in the CDR3. Losses at the gene ends were 4 bases for V and 0 bases for J; bases not matched to a gene: 13. In DNA form, the CDR3 reads TGTGCCACCAGCAACCCTGGACAGGGAAAGAGCTCTAACTATGGCTACACCTTC. Its protein is CATSNPGQGKSSNYGYTF. The whole variable domain, filled in from reference TRBV15 and TRBJ1-2, reads DAMVIQNPRYQVTQFGKPVTLSCSQTLNHNVMYWYQQKSSQAPKLLFHYYDKDFNNEADTPDNFQSRRPNTSFCFLDIRSPGLGDTAMYLCATSNPGQGKSSNYGYTFGSGTRLTVV.

In its sample, this clone was seen once. The chain is built from TRBV28 and TRBJ1-3, with D possibly being TRBD1 (5 bases). CDR3 length: 15 amino acids. V was shortened by 4 bases and J by 0 bases, with 10 bases between the two germline ends. CDR1 and CDR2 from the germline V gene are MDHEN and SYDVKM. The CDR3 loop is CASSYDRSSGNTIYF. The CDR3 DNA reads as TGTGCCAGCAGTTATGACAGAAGCTCTGGAAACACCATATATTTT.